The clone carrying this T cell receptor beta chain was observed a single time. Assay used: immunoSEQ multiplex PCR; TCRdb lists only in-frame clones, some missing. The table shows some 130,000 clones, with 85% to 90% occurring only once. This record comes from a study of OX40 agonist ivuxolimab in advanced cancers. Overall study: Prior checkpoint blockade (anti-PD-1, anti-PD-L1 or anti-CTLA-4) was permitted; less than 45% had it. Partial responses were achieved by three patients, one with hepatocellular carcinoma and two with cutaneous melanoma.

Enrollment shut out patients with autoimmune disease history or systemic immunosuppression. Sampled blood was obtained at baseline, cycle 4 day 1, and cycle 7 day 1. This CDR3 spans 16 amino acids. Losses at the gene ends were 0 bases for V and 1 base for J; bases not matched to a gene: 6. Germline CDR1 SGHKS, CDR2 YYEKEE (reference sequence). The starting material was CD4+ or CD8+ T cells sorted from blood, obtained in a trial of the OX40 agonist ivuxolimab. The chain combines TRBV5-5 with TRBJ2-7; 8 bases fit TRBD1. This receptor was taken from an adult with an advanced solid tumor such as melanoma, head and neck, liver or kidney cancer. The CDR3 spells CASSLAGQGFSYEQYF. The CDR3 DNA reads as TGTGCCAGCAGCTTGGCCGGACAGGGTTTTTCCTACGAGCAGTACTTC.